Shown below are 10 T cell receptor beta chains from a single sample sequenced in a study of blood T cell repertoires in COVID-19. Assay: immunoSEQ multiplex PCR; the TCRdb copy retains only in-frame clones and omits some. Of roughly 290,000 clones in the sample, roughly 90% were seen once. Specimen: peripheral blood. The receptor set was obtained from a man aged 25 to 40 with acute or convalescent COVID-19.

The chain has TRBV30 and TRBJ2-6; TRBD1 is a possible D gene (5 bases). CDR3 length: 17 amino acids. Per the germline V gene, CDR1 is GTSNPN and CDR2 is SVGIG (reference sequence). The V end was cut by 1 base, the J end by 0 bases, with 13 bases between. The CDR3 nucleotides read TGTGCCTGGAGTGAAGGGGAAAGAAGCTCTGGGGCCAACGTCCTGACTTTC. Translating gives CAWSEGERSSGANVLTF.

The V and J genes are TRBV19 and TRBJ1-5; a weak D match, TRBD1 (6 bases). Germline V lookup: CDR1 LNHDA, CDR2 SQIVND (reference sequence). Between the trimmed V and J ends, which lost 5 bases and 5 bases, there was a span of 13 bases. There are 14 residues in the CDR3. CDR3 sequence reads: CASSGVYRDQPQHF. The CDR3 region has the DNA TGTGCCAGTAGTGGTGTCTACAGGGATCAGCCCCAGCATTTT.

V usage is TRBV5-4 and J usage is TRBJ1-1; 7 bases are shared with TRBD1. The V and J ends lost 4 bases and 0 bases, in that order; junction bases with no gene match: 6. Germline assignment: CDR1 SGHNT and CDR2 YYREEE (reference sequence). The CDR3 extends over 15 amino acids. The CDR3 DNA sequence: TGTGCCAGCAGCGAGGGGGCGCGGGTGAACACTGAAGCTTTCTTT. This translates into CASSEGARVNTEAFF.

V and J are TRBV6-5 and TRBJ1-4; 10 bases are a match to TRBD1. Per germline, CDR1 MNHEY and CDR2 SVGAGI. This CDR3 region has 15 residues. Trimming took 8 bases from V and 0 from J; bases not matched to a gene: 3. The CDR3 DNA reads TGTGCCAGCCGGGACAGGGGTACAACTAATGAAAAACTGTTTTTT. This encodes CASRDRGTTNEKLFF.

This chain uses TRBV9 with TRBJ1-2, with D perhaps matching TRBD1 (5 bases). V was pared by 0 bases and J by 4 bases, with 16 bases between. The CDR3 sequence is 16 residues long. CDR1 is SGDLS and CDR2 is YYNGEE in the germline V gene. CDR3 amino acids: CASSVGSQTATYGYTF. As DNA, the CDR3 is TGTGCCAGCAGCGTAGGGTCCCAGACAGCCACCTATGGCTACACCTTC.

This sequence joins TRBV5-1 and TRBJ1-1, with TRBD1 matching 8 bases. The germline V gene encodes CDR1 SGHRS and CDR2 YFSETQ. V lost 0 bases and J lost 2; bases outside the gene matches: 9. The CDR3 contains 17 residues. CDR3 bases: TGCGCCAGCAGCTTGGGGACAGGGATCGGAGTCAACACTGAAGCTTTCTTT. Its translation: CASSLGTGIGVNTEAFF.

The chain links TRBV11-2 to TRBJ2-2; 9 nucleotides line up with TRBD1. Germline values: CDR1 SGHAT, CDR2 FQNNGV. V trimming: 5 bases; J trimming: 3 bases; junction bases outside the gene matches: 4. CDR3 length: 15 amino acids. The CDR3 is CASSRGQGYTGELFF. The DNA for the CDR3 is TGTGCCAGCAGCCGGGGACAGGGTTACACCGGGGAGCTGTTTTTT.

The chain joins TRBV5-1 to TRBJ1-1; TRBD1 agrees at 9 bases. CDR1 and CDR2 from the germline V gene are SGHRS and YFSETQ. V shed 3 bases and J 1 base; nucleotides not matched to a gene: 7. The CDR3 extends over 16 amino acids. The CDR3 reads CASSSSGTGRNTEAFF. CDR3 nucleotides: TGCGCCAGCAGCTCATCCGGGACAGGGAGGAACACTGAAGCTTTCTTT.

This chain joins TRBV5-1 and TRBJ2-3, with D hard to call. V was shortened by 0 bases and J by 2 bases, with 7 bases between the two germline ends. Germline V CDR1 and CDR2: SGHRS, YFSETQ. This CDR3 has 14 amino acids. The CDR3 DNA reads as TGCGCCAGCAGCTTGGAGAGAGCCACAGATACGCAGTATTTT. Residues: CASSLERATDTQYF.

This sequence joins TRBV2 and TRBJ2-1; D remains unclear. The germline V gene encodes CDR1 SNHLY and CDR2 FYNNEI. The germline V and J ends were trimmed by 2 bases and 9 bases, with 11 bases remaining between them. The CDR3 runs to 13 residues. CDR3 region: CASSEQAYSEQFF. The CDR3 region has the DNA TGTGCCAGCAGTGAACAGGCATATAGTGAGCAGTTCTTC.